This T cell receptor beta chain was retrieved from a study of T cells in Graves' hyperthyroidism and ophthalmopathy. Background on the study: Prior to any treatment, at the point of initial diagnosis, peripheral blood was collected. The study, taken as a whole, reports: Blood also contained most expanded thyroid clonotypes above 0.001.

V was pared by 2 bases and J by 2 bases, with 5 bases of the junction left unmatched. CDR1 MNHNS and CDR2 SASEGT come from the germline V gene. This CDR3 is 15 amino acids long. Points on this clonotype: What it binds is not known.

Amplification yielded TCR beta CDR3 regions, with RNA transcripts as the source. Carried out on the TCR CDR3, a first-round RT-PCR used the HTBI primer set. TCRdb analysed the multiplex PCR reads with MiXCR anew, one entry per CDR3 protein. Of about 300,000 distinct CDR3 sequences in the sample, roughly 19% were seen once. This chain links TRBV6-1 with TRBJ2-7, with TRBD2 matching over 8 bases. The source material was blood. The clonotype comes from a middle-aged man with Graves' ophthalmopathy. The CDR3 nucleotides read TGTGCCAGCAGTGAACAGGGCGGGGGGCCCTACGAGCAGTACTTC. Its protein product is CASSEQGGGPYEQYF.